This is a list of T cell receptor beta chains from one sample in a study of metastatic and nonmetastatic thyroid tumors. TCRdb re-clonotyped the PCR reads through MiXCR. The sample carries 50,000 to 60,000 clones, 17% recorded once. Sequences were obtained from blood. Every receptor here comes from a female donor with papillary thyroid cancer or a benign thyroid nodule (not recorded which). Some clones in this sample may be carry-over from other donors' samples. CDR3s leave out the opening cysteine and the closing phenylalanine or tryptophan.

CDR3: ASSPNPGHLRVYSNQPQH
J: TRBJ1-5
V: TRBV4-2

CDR3: ASSEERVRAF
J: TRBJ1-1
V: TRBV6-1

CDR3: ASSFGQSGVCEQF
J: TRBJ2-1
V: TRBV12-3/TRBV12-4

CDR3: ARSGGKTHSEGYT
J: TRBJ1-2
V: TRBV2

CDR3: ATSDVDVYQQY
J: TRBJ2-7
V: TRBV24-1

CDR3: SSRVPRSGSPYEQY
J: TRBJ2-7
V: TRBV29-1

CDR3: ASSQDPRSGLYTIY
J: TRBJ1-3
V: TRBV4-3

CDR3: ASTSLQGYEQY
J: TRBJ2-7
V: TRBV6-1

CDR3: ATRGGVYEQY
J: TRBJ2-7
V: TRBV28

CDR3: ASSSSAGGTEAF
J: TRBJ1-1
V: TRBV6-5

CDR3: ASSRIQGYGYT
J: TRBJ1-2
V: TRBV3-1

CDR3: ASSCPNEQF
J: TRBJ2-1
V: TRBV6-1

CDR3: SDTGLSYRDEQY
J: TRBJ2-7
V: TRBV20-1

CDR3: ASTSGQTISYEQY
J: TRBJ2-7
V: TRBV2

CDR3: ASSFQGGSPLH
J: TRBJ1-6
V: TRBV6-5

CDR3: ISVPEAYRGREGVLHEQY
J: TRBJ2-7
V: TRBV7-5

CDR3: ASSYSNLSSYNEQF
J: TRBJ2-1
V: TRBV6-2/TRBV6-3

CDR3: ASSLPSSGTQY
J: TRBJ2-5
V: TRBV7-9

CDR3: ASKEGLDSPLH
J: TRBJ1-6
V: TRBV10-2

CDR3: ASRGIKVPLEKLF
J: TRBJ1-4
V: TRBV2

CDR3: ASSLLGTGSNTEAF
J: TRBJ1-1
V: TRBV5-1

CDR3: ASSESPDTPYNEQF
J: TRBJ2-1
V: TRBV6-1

CDR3: ASSSQTEGPNTEAF
J: TRBJ1-1
V: TRBV11-2

CDR3: ASAKDSVYNEQF
J: TRBJ2-1
V: TRBV6-1

CDR3: ASSAIPGQINTIY
J: TRBJ1-3
V: TRBV9

CDR3: ASSLVGPGDSGNTIY
J: TRBJ1-3
V: TRBV5-1

CDR3: ASFQGSGANVLT
J: TRBJ2-6
V: TRBV18

CDR3: ASSLAGSVYSPLH
J: TRBJ1-6
V: TRBV5-1

CDR3: ASSPRRVLSGNTIY
J: TRBJ1-3
V: TRBV11-2

CDR3: ATIDWWLADYNEQF
J: TRBJ2-1
V: TRBV24-1

CDR3: SALHRGGPGTDTQY
J: TRBJ2-3
V: TRBV20-1

CDR3: ASSSRPKMSAEAF
J: TRBJ1-1
V: TRBV11-1

CDR3: ASSPTRTGPQPQH
J: TRBJ1-5
V: TRBV28

CDR3: ASVTHYEQY
J: TRBJ2-7
V: TRBV12-3/TRBV12-4

CDR3: ASSDLSESKNIQY
J: TRBJ2-4
V: TRBV25-1

CDR3: ASRRRGTPQIYEQY
J: TRBJ2-7
V: TRBV28

CDR3: ATQGSGPVYEQY
J: TRBJ2-7
V: TRBV24-1

CDR3: ASGSGGAAEQF
J: TRBJ2-1
V: TRBV6-1

CDR3: AISELQRETQY
J: TRBJ2-5
V: TRBV10-3

CDR3: ASSPGDWETQY
J: TRBJ2-5
V: TRBV18

CDR3: ASSLRGQPKH
J: TRBJ1-5
V: TRBV6-1

CDR3: ASSRGKTSNTGELF
J: TRBJ2-2
V: TRBV19

CDR3: ASSSGWGTGELF
J: TRBJ2-2
V: TRBV7-3

CDR3: ASSPGTSVVTDTQY
J: TRBJ2-3
V: TRBV5-1

CDR3: ASSRTGDTGELF
J: TRBJ2-2
V: TRBV6-4

CDR3: ASSFDTLNEQF
J: TRBJ2-1
V: TRBV7-3

CDR3: ASREGLGSPLH
J: TRBJ1-6
V: TRBV6-1

CDR3: ASSLRLLSHTDTQY
J: TRBJ2-3
V: TRBV5-6

CDR3: ASSRGQGGSSPLH
J: TRBJ1-6
V: TRBV3-1